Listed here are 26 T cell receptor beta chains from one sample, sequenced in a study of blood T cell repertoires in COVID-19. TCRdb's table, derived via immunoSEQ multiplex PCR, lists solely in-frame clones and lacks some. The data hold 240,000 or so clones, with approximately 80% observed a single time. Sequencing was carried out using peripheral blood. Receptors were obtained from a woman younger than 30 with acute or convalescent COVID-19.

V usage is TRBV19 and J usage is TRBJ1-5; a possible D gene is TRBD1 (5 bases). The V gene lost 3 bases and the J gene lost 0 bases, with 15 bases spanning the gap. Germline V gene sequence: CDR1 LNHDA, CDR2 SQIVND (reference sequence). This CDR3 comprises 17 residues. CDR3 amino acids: CASSILQDTYSNQPQHF. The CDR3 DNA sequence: TGTGCCAGTAGTATCTTGCAGGACACCTATAGCAATCAGCCCCAGCATTTT.

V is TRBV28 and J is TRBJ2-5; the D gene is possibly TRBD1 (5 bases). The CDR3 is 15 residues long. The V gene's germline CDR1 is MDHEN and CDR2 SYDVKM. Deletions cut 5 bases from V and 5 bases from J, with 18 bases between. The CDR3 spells CASSTAGASDETQYF. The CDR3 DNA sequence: TGTGCCAGCAGTACGGCTGGGGCCTCCGACGAGACCCAGTACTTC.

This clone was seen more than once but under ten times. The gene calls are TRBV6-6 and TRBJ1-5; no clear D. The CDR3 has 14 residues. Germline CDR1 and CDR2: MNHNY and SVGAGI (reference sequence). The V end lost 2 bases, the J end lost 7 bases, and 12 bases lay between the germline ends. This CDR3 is CASSYDSGLQPQHF. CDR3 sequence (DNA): TGTGCCAGCAGTTACGATTCGGGTTTACAGCCCCAGCATTTT.

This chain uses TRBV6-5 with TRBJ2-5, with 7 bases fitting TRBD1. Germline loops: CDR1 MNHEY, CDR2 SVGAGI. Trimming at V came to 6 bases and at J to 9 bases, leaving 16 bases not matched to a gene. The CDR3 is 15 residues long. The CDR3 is CASRTGTAQEMAQYF. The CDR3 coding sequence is TGTGCCAGCAGGACCGGGACAGCCCAAGAGATGGCCCAGTACTTC.

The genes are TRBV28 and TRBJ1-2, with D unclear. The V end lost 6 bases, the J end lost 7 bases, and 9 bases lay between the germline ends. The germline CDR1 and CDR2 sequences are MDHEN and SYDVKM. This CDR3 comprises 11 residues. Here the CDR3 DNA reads TGTGCCAGCAGATATGAGAGTGGCTACACCTTC. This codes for CASRYESGYTF.

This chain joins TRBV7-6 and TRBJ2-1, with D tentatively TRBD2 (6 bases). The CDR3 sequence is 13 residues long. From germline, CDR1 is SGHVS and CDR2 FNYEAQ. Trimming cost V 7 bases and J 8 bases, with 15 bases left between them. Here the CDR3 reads CASMVTSGDEQFF. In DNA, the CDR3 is TGTGCCAGCATGGTGACTAGTGGAGATGAGCAGTTCTTC.

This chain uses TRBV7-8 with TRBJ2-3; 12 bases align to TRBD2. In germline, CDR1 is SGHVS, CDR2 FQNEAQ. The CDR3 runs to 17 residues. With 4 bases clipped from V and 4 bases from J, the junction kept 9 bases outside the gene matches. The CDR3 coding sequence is TGTGCCAGCAGCTCCCGACTAGCGGGAGAACGTGCAGATACGCAGTATTTT. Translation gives CASSSRLAGERADTQYF.

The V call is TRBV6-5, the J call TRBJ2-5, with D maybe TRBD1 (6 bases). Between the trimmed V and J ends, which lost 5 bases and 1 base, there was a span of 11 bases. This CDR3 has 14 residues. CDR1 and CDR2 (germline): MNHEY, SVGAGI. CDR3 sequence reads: CASSKGQTQETQYF. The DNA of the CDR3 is TGTGCCAGCAGTAAGGGACAAACCCAAGAGACCCAGTACTTC.

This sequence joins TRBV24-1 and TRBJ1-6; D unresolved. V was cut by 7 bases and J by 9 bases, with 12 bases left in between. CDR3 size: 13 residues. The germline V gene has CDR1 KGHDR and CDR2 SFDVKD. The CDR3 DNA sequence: TGTGCCACCAGGAGGGATGGTTCTTCACCCCTCCACTTT. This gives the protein CATRRDGSSPLHF.

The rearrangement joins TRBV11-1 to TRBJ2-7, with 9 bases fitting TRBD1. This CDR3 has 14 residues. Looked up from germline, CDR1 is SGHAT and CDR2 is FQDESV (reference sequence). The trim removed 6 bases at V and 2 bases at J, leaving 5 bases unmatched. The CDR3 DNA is TGTGCCAGCAGACCAGACAGGGGGACCTACGAGCAGTACTTC. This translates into CASRPDRGTYEQYF.

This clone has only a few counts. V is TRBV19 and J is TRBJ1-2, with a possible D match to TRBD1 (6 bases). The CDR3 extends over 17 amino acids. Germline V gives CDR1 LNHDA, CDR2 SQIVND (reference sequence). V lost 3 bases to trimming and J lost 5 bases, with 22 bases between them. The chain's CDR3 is CASSIPKPGALPYGYTF. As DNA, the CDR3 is TGTGCCAGTAGTATCCCTAAGCCAGGGGCACTCCCGTATGGCTACACCTTC.

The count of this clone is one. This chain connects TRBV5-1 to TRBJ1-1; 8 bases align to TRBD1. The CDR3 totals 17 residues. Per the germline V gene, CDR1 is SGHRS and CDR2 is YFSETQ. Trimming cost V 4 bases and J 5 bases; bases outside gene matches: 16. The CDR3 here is CASSHTLQGAGKTEAFF. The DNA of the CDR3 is TGCGCCAGCAGCCACACCCTCCAGGGGGCAGGGAAAACTGAAGCTTTCTTT.

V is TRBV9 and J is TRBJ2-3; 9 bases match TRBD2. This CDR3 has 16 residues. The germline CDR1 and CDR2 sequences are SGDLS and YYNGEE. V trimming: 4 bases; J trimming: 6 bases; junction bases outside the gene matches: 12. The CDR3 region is CASSLSSGVGLDTQYF. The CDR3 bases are TGTGCCAGCAGCTTATCTAGCGGGGTGGGGTTGGATACGCAGTATTTT.

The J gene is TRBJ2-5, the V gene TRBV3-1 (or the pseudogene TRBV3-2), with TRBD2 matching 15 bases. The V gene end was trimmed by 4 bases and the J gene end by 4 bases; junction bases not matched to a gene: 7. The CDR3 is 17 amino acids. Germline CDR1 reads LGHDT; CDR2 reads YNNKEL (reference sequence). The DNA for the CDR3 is TGTGCCAGCAGCCCACGGACTAGCGGGAGGGGATTAGAGACCCAGTACTTC. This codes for CASSPRTSGRGLETQYF.

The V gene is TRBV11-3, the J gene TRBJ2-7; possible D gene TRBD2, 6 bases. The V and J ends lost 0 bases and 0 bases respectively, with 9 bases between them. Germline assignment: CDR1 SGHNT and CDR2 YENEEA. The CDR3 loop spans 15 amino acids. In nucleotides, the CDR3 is TGTGCCAGCAGCTTAGATTTCGGGAGCTCCTACGAGCAGTACTTC. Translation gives CASSLDFGSSYEQYF. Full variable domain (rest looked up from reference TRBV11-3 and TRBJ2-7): EAGVVQSPRYKIIEKKQPVAFWCNPISGHNTLYWYLQNLGQGPELLIRYENEEAVDDSQLPKDRFSAERLKGVDSTLKIQPAELGDSAVYLCASSLDFGSSYEQYFGPGTRLTVT.

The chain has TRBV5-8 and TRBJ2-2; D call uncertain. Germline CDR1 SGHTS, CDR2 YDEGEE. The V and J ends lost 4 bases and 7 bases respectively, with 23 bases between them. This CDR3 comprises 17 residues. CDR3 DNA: TGTGCCAGCAGCCCGGTGGCAGGCCCATTGAACGTCGGGGAGCTGTTTTTT. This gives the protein CASSPVAGPLNVGELFF. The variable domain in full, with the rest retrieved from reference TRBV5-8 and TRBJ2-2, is EAGVTQSPTHLIKTRGQQATLRCSPISGHTSVYWYQQALGLGLQFLLWYDEGEERNRGNFPPRFSGRQFPNYSSELNVNALELEDSALYLCASSPVAGPLNVGELFFGEGSRLTVL.

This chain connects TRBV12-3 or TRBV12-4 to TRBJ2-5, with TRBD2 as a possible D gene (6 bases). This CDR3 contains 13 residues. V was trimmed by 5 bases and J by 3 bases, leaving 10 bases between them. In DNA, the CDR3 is TGTGCCAGCAGTGTTAGCGGTAAAGAGACCCAGTACTTC. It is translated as CASSVSGKETQYF.

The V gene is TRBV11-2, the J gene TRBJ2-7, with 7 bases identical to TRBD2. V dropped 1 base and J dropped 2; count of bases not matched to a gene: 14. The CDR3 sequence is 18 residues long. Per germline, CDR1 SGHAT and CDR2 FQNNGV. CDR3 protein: CASSLGAGIAGATYEQYF. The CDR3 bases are TGTGCCAGCAGCTTAGGTGCGGGGATAGCGGGTGCCACCTACGAGCAGTACTTC.

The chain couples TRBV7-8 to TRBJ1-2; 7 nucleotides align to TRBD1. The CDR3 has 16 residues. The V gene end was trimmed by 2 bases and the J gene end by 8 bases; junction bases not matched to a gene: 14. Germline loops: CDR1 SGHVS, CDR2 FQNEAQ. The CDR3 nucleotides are TGTGCCAGCAGCTTACGGCCCACCGGGACAGAGGAGGGCTACACCTTC. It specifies CASSLRPTGTEEGYTF.

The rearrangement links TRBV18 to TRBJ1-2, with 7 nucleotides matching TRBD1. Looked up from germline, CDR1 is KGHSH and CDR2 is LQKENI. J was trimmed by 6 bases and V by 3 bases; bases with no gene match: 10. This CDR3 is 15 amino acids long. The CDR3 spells CASSPAAGGTDGYTF. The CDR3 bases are TGTGCCAGCTCACCTGCGGCAGGGGGGACTGATGGCTACACCTTC.

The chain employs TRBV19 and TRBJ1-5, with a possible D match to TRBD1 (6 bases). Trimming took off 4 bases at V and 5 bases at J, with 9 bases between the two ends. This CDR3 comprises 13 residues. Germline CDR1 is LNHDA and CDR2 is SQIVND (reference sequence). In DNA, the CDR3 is TGTGCCAGTAGTAGCCGACAGGATCAGCCCCAGCATTTT. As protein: CASSSRQDQPQHF.

The DNA for the CDR3 is TGTGCCAGCAGTCCAGGGGGCGGAGAAAAACTGTTTTTT. Translated, it gives CASSPGGGEKLFF. The chain joins TRBV2 to TRBJ1-4, with 8 nucleotides matching TRBD1. V was pared by 5 bases and J by 8 bases, with 4 bases of the junction left unmatched. CDR1 and CDR2 (germline): SNHLY, FYNNEI. CDR3 length: 13 amino acids.

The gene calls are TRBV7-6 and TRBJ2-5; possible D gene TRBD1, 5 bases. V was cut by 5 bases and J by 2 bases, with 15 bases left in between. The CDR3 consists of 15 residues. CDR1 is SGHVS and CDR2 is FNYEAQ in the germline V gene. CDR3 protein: CASSRSQGAQETQYF. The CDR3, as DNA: TGTGCCAGCAGCAGATCCCAGGGTGCACAAGAGACCCAGTACTTC.

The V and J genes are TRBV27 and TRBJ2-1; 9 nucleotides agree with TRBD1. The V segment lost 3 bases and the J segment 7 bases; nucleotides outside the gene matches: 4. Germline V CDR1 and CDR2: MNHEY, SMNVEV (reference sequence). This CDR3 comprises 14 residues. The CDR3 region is CASSFWTGENEQFF. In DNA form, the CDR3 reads TGTGCCAGCAGTTTTTGGACAGGGGAAAATGAGCAGTTCTTC.

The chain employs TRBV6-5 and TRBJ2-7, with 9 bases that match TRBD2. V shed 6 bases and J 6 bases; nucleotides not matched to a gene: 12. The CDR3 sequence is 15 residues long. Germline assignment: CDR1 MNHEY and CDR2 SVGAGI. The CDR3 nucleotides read TGTGCCAGCAGCCACGGGGTAGCGGGAGCGGGCGAGCAGTACTTC. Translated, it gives CASSHGVAGAGEQYF.

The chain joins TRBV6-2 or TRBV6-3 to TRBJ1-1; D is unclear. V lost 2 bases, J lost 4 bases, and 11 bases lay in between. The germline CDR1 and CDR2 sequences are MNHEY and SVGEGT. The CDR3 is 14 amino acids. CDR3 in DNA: TGTGCCAGCAGTTACCAGGCCGTCGGCACTGAAGCTTTCTTT. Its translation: CASSYQAVGTEAFF.